The present T cell receptor beta chain was sequenced within a study of CD8 T cells in Susac syndrome (dated by TCRdb to the late 2010s). With respect to the entire study: Among the Susac syndrome patients who were sequenced, clinically active disease was present in 5 or 6 and clinical remission was observed in 8 or 9. At blood withdrawal, Susac syndrome patients were therapy-naive, treated with corticosteroids (with IVIg additionally given to some), or treated with IVIg alone. The study used repertoire sequencing to test whether antigen drove CD8+ T cell activation and differentiation in Susac syndrome.

Summary of the overall study and its limitations: In patients with Susac syndrome, the CD4+ T cell repertoire showed no detectable clonal expansion. The study acknowledged that relatively few individuals were included in the TCR sequencing and HLA analysis.

Concerning this clonotype: It lacks a known antigen. Per-base quality was not reported, and no clone a single base away is much larger than it.

The V and J ends are trimmed by 4 bases and 6 bases, leaving 12 bases between them. CDR1 and CDR2, looked up from the germline V gene, are SGDLS and YYNGEE. CDR3 length: 13 amino acids, cysteine to phenylalanine. Solely the CDR3 DNA is kept, with 39 bases framed from the first base. Peripheral blood CD8+ and CD4+ T cells from healthy donors, Susac syndrome patients and multiple sclerosis patients were profiled using high-throughput TCR beta sequencing. Susac syndrome patients met recently defined diagnostic criteria for definite or probable disease. Bulk CD8+ and CD4+ T cells were purified magnetically by negative isolation, whereas CD8+ TEMRA cells were enriched by FACS. Blood was drawn into EDTA tubes, processed within 24 hours, and PBMCs were isolated by density gradient centrifugation. PBMCs intended for TCR sequencing were frozen in liquid nitrogen and were later thawed in a 37 degrees C water bath. A purity of at least 90% was achieved for sorted or isolated CD4+, CD8+ and CD8+ TEMRA cells.

RNA was extracted using the RNeasy kit, and roughly 0.5 to 1 microgram was reverse transcribed with random hexamers. TCR beta CDR3 regions were amplified with the immunoSEQ multiplex PCR assay covering 54 Vbeta and 13 Jbeta segments. PCR amplification bias was corrected by using a synthetic template baseline for primer optimization and computational correction. The paper's data handling went like this. Only productive sequences were kept, with reads annotated to V, D and J genes according to IMGT and analyzed in immunoSEQ Analyzer. To calculate clonality, Shannon entropy was normalized by log2 of the number of productive unique sequences and then subtracted from one. Public and private clones were assessed among the 100 most prevalent clones of each patient and control. Clones were defined as Susac-specific if absent from the healthy and MS cohorts, from under 1,200 published viral clones and from other ImmuneACCESS disease sequences. The public reads were reanalyzed by TCRdb: fastp trimming at Q25, MiXCR alignment, in-frame beta chains only. Under each unique CDR3 protein, matching rows form one entry showing the most common genes and DNA. The V and J calls and clone size are TCRdb's, not the authors'. Counted in this sample were roughly 150,000 distinct CDR3 sequences; 90% to 95% of them appeared once. Jointly, the top ten make up 0.15% to 0.2% of the sample.

Material for sequencing was CD4+ T cells from PBMCs. The rearrangement combines TRBV9 with TRBJ2-3; 6 matching bases give a weak D call of TRBD2. The sequence came from a human donor with Susac syndrome. The nucleotide sequence is given as TGTGCCAGCAGCCCCGGGGGTGGTGATACGCAGTATTTT. It translates as CASSPGGGDTQYF.